The 7 T cell receptor beta chains presented below share a single source sample, sequenced in a study of CD8 T cells in ankylosing spondylitis (dated by TCRdb to about 2017). The paper's findings and limits, for the study overall: A TCR beta motif made up of 7 to 9 highly homologous amino acid variants appeared to be characteristic of blood from ankylosing spondylitis patients.

Library method: 5' RACE. TCRdb names Illumina HiSeq 2500 as the instrument used. Through fastp at Q25 and MiXCR, TCRdb rebuilt clones from the public reads, retaining in-frame beta chains. Records with the same CDR3 protein are collapsed into one entry carrying the most frequent genes and DNA. The sample data list about 460,000 distinct CDR3 sequences, and about 5.2% of these were observed just once. The ten biggest clones cover around 3.4% of the sample. No antigen has been assigned to these receptors. Sequenced sample: blood, either unsorted or a sorted T cell fraction (not recorded which). The receptor set was obtained from a male donor with ankylosing spondylitis.

This clonotype was detected only a few times. The chain uses TRBV20-1 and TRBJ1-4; no clear D. This CDR3 spans 15 amino acids. Germline loops: CDR1 DFQATT, CDR2 SNEGSKA (reference sequence). Deletions cut 3 bases from V and 4 bases from J, with 15 bases between. CDR3 nucleotide sequence: TGCAGTGCTAGGGACGGATGGGGAATTAATGAAAAACTGTTTTTT. It is translated as CSARDGWGINEKLFF.

This clonotype was found a few times. The chain employs TRBV28 and TRBJ2-3; 9 positions agree with TRBD2. The germline CDR1 and CDR2 sequences are MDHEN and SYDVKM. The V gene end was trimmed by 3 bases and the J gene end by 6 bases; junction bases not matched to a gene: 13. CDR3 length equals 17 residues. In nucleotides, the CDR3 is TGTGCCAGCAGTTTGCTTGGTAGCGGGGGCGTCAACGATACGCAGTATTTT. It specifies CASSLLGSGGVNDTQYF.

The sample holds many counts of this clonotype. The chain couples TRBV20-1 to TRBJ2-7; TRBD1 is a possible D gene (6 bases). CDR3 length equals 14 residues. In germline, CDR1 is DFQATT, CDR2 SNEGSKA (reference sequence). The V end was cut by 0 bases, the J end by 4 bases, with 13 bases between. For the CDR3, the DNA is TGCAGTGCTAGAGAACCAGGGGCGCGGTACGAGCAGTACTTC. Encoded protein: CSAREPGARYEQYF.

This clonotype was recorded many times. The chain recombines TRBV5-1 with TRBJ1-5; tentatively, D is TRBD1 (5 bases). The CDR3 sequence is 15 residues long. Per the germline V gene, CDR1 is SGHRS and CDR2 is YFSETQ. V gave up 1 base and J gave up 7 bases, with 15 bases separating them. The CDR3 loop is CASSLTGRREQPQHF. DNA of the CDR3: TGCGCCAGCAGCTTGACAGGTCGGAGGGAACAGCCCCAGCATTTT.

Ten or more counts support this clonotype. The V and J genes are TRBV28 and TRBJ2-3, with 7 bases lining up with TRBD2. The CDR3 extends over 14 amino acids. The germline V gene encodes CDR1 MDHEN and CDR2 SYDVKM. V dropped 8 bases and J dropped 9; count of bases not matched to a gene: 14. DNA of the CDR3: TGTGCCAGCGGCCTTTATGCGGGAGAGGGAACGCAGTATTTT. It encodes CASGLYAGEGTQYF.

This clonotype was observed a handful of times. This chain uses TRBV24-1 with TRBJ2-1; TRBD2 is a possible D gene (6 bases). V lost 4 bases to trimming and J lost 9 bases, with 15 bases between them. Germline V lookup: CDR1 KGHDR, CDR2 SFDVKD. This CDR3 comprises 14 residues. In DNA form, the CDR3 reads TGTGCCACCAGTGAGAGCGGGTCCCCTGGTGAGCAGTTCTTC. This sequence encodes CATSESGSPGEQFF.

This clonotype has just a few counts. The chain uses TRBV28 and TRBJ1-5; D perhaps matches TRBD1 (6 bases). Germline V lookup: CDR1 MDHEN, CDR2 SYDVKM. CDR3 length: 15 amino acids. V gave up 4 bases and J gave up 5 bases, with 15 bases separating them. For the CDR3, the DNA is TGTGCCAGCAGTTCCCCCGGACAGTATTATCAGCCCCAGCATTTT. Amino acids: CASSSPGQYYQPQHF.